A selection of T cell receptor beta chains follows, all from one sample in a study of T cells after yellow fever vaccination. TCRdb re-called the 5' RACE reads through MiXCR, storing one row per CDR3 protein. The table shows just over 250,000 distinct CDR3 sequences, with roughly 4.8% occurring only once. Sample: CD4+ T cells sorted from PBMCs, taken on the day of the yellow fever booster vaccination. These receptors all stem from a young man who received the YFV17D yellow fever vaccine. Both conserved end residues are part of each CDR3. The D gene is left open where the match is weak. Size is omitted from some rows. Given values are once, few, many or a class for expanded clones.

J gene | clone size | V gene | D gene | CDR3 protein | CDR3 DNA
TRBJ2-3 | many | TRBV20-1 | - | CSAPYLSTDTQYF | TGCAGTGCACCTTACCTAAGCACAGATACGCAGTATTTT
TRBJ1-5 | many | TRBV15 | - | CATSRDNNPPQHF | TGTGCCACCAGCAGGGACAATAATCCGCCCCAGCATTTT
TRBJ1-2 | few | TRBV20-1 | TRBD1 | CSSQLQGPATYGYTF | TGCAGTTCTCAACTACAGGGGCCTGCGACCTATGGCTACACCTTC
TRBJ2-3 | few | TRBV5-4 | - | CASSHPARGGQDTQYF | TGTGCCAGCAGCCATCCGGCCAGGGGGGGGCAAGATACGCAGTATTTT
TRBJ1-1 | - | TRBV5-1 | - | CASSLVGVPEAFF | TGCGCCAGCAGCTTGGTCGGCGTACCTGAAGCTTTCTTT
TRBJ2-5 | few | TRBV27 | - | CASSFSILQETQYF | TGTGCCAGCAGTTTCAGTATCCTGCAAGAGACCCAGTACTTC
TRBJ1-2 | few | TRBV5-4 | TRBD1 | CASSASGGGPGYTF | TGTGCCAGCAGCGCCTCAGGGGGGGGCCCTGGCTACACCTTC
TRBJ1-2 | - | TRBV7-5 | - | CISVPEAGDTF | -
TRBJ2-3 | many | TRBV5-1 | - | CASSLDGRPDTQYF | TGCGCCAGCAGCTTGGACGGCCGTCCAGATACGCAGTATTTT
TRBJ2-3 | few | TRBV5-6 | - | CASSRGRTVTDTQYF | TGTGCCAGCAGCCGCGGACGGACCGTCACAGATACGCAGTATTTT
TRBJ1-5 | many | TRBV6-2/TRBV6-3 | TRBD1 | CATSGQVGNQPQHF | TGTGCCACCTCGGGACAGGTTGGCAATCAGCCCCAGCATTTT
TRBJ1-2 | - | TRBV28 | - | CASISGGKPYGYTF | TGTGCCAGCATCTCGGGAGGGAAGCCCTATGGCTACACCTTC
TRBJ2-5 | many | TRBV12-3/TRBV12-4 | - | CASTLRGTKGTQYF | TGTGCCAGCACCCTCCGCGGGACCAAAGGGACCCAGTACTTC
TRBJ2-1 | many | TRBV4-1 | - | CASSVTGLQANEQFF | TGCGCCAGCAGCGTGACGGGCCTTCAAGCCAATGAGCAGTTCTTC
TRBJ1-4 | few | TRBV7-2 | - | CASSLYFRGEKLFF | TGTGCCAGCAGCTTATATTTTCGGGGTGAAAAACTGTTTTTT
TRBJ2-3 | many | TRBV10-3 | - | CAISEFTSQYF | TGTGCCATCAGTGAGTTCACGTCGCAGTATTTT
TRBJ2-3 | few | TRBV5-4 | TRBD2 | CASWGGVDTDTQYF | TGTGCCAGCTGGGGAGGGGTAGACACAGATACGCAGTATTTT
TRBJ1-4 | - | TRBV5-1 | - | CASSPEGEKLFF | TGCGCCAGCAGCCCCGAGGGAGAAAAACTGTTTTTT
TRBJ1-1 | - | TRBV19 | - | CASSRAASTSHTEAFF | TGTGCCAGTAGTCGGGCTGCTTCGACCAGTCACACTGAAGCTTTCTTT
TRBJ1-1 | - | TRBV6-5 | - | CASADGTRGTEAFF | TGTGCCAGCGCGGACGGGACGAGGGGGACTGAAGCTTTCTTT
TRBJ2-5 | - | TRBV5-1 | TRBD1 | CASSLTPTGGGGTQYF | TGCGCCAGCAGCCTAACACCCACAGGGGGCGGCGGGACCCAGTACTTC
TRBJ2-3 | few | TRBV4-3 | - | CASSSFRGDTQYF | TGCGCCAGCAGTTCGTTCAGGGGAGATACGCAGTATTTT
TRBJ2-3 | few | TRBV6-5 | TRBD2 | CASSYSGLAGGSTDTQYF | TGTGCCAGCAGTTATTCCGGACTAGCGGGGGGTAGCACAGATACGCAGTATTTT
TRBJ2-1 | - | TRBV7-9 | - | CASSLASSAPFF | TGTGCCAGCAGCTTAGCCTCTAGCGCTCCGTTCTTC
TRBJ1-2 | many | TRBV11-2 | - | CASSLDRGIYGYTF | TGTGCCAGCAGCTTAGACAGGGGCATATATGGCTACACCTTC
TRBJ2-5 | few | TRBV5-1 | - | CASSTLGAKETQYF | TGCGCCAGCAGCACGCTGGGAGCAAAGGAGACCCAGTACTTC
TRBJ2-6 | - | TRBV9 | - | CASNPSPSSGANVLTF | TGTGCCAGCAACCCGAGCCCCAGCTCTGGGGCCAACGTCCTGACTTTC
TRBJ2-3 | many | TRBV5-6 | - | CASSLNVQGRNF | TGTGCCAGCAGCTTGAACGTCCAGGGGCGGAATTTT